A selection of T cell receptor beta chains follows, all from one sample in a study of T cell repertoires in cytomegalovirus infection. MiXCR, run by TCRdb on the reads, gives a single entry per CDR3 protein. The sample records fewer than 250,000 distinct CDR3 sequences, about 12% being singletons. Sample: PBMCs. These receptor sequences come from a human donor in good health (CMV status not recorded). Some clones in this sample may be carry-over from other donors' samples. The CDR3 runs from the conserved cysteine through the conserved F or W. A D gene is named only where the DNA matches it firmly. For some rows the clone size is stated as once, few or many, or as a class when expanded; others skip it.

D gene,clone size,V gene,J gene,CDR3 protein,CDR3 DNA
-,many,TRBV6-2/TRBV6-3,TRBJ1-1,CASSSQIRTPMNTEAFF,TGTGCCAGCAGTTCCCAGATCCGGACACCGATGAACACTGAAGCTTTCTTT
TRBD1,many,TRBV12-5,TRBJ1-6,CASGSQDRGSSPLHF,TGTGCTAGTGGTTCCCAAGACAGGGGGAGCTCACCCCTCCACTTT
-,-,TRBV20-1,TRBJ2-3,CSARDGRADTQYF,TGCAGTGCTAGAGATGGGCGGGCAGATACGCAGTATTTT
-,many,TRBV29-1,TRBJ2-7,CSATTTPRGEQYF,TGCAGCGCCACTACAACACCTCGGGGCGAGCAGTACTTC
-,few,TRBV10-3,TRBJ1-5,CAISGDSNQPQHF,TGTGCCATCAGTGGAGATAGCAATCAGCCCCAGCATTTT
-,many,TRBV19,TRBJ2-3,CASSEGQTDTQYF,TGTGCCAGTAGTGAGGGGCAGACAGATACGCAGTATTTT
TRBD2,many,TRBV7-2,TRBJ2-3,CASSLALAGASTDTQYF,TGTGCCAGCAGCTTAGCCCTAGCGGGGGCTAGCACAGATACGCAGTATTTT
TRBD1,few,TRBV30,TRBJ1-2,CAWSVSGGHYGYTF,TGTGCCTGGAGTGTCTCAGGGGGTCACTATGGCTACACCTTC
TRBD1,many,TRBV29-1,TRBJ1-1,CSASDRGVTEAFF,TGCAGCGCTTCGGACAGGGGGGTCACTGAAGCTTTCTTT
TRBD2,many,TRBV7-8,TRBJ2-1,CASSFYAGLAGLSSYNEQFF,TGTGCCAGCAGCTTTTACGCGGGACTAGCGGGCTTAAGCTCCTACAATGAGCAGTTCTTC
-,many,TRBV10-3,TRBJ2-5,CAISEGQQETQYF,TGTGCCATCAGTGAGGGACAGCAAGAGACCCAGTACTTC
-,many,TRBV2,TRBJ2-3,CASSGQDTQYF,TGTGCCAGCAGTGGGCAAGATACGCAGTATTTT
-,-,TRBV4-3,TRBJ2-7,CASSQDTGGTSYEQYF,TGCGCCAGCAGCCAAGACACGGGGGGCACGTCCTACGAGCAGTACTTC
-,many,TRBV6-2/TRBV6-3,TRBJ1-2,CASRDGRAGSYGYTF,TGTGCCAGCAGGGACGGCCGAGCAGGGTCCTATGGCTACACCTTC
TRBD2,few,TRBV25-1,TRBJ2-4,CASRGASGSNIQYF,TGTGCCAGCAGGGGGGCTAGCGGGAGTAACATTCAGTACTTC
-,many,TRBV14,TRBJ1-6,CASTAGTANSPLHF,TGTGCCAGCACCGCCGGGACCGCAAATTCACCCCTCCACTTT
-,many,TRBV19,TRBJ1-5,CASSIGPELQPQHF,TGTGCCAGTAGTATAGGGCCGGAGCTACAGCCCCAGCATTTT
TRBD1,few,TRBV7-2,TRBJ1-1,CASYRGDLTGVAEAFF,TGTGCCAGCTATAGGGGAGATTTGACAGGGGTGGCTGAAGCTTTCTTT
TRBD1,many,TRBV6-6,TRBJ2-5,CASSYSTGTGRETQYF,TGTGCCAGCAGTTACTCAACCGGGACAGGGAGAGAGACCCAGTACTTC
-,-,TRBV5-5,TRBJ1-1,CASSLASDDWTEAFF,TGTGCCAGCAGCTTGGCCTCGGACGATTGGACTGAAGCTTTCTTT
-,-,TRBV14,TRBJ2-6,CASSQESQGSSGANVLTF,TGTGCCAGCAGCCAAGAATCGCAGGGTAGCTCTGGGGCCAACGTCCTGACTTTC
-,-,TRBV18,TRBJ1-1,CASSREENTEAFF,TGTGCCAGCTCTCGCGAAGAGAACACTGAAGCTTTCTTT
-,few,TRBV29-1,TRBJ1-1,CSGGGHGNTEAFF,TGCAGCGGGGGGGGACACGGGAACACTGAAGCTTTCTTT